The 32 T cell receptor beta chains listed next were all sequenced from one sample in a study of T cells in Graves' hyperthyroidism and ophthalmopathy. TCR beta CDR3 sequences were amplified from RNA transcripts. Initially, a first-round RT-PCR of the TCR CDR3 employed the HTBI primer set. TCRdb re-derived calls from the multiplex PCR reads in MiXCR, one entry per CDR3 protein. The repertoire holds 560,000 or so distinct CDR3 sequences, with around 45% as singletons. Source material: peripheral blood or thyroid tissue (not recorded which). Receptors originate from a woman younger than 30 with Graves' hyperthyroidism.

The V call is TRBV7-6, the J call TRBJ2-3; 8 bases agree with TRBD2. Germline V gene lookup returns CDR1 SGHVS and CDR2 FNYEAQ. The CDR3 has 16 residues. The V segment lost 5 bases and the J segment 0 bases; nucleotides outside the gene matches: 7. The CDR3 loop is CASSPLAGLSTDTQYF. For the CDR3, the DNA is TGTGCCAGCAGCCCTTTAGCGGGACTAAGCACAGATACGCAGTATTTT.

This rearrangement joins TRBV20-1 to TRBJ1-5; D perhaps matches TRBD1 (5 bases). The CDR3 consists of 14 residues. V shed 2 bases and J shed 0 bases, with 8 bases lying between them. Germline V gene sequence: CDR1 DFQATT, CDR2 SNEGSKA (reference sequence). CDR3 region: CSARLGDSNQPQHF. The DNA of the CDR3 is TGCAGTGCTAGATTAGGGGATAGCAATCAGCCCCAGCATTTT.

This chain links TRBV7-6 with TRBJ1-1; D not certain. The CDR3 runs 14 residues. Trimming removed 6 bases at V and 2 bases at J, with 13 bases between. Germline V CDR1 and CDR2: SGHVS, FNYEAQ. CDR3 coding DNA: TGTGCCAGCAGTTTACAAGGCAGTAACACTGAAGCTTTCTTT. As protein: CASSLQGSNTEAFF.

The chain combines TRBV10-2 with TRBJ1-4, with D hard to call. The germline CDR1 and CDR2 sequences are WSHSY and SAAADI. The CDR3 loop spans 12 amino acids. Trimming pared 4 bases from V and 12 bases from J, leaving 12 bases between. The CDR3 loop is CASSGPPMQLFF. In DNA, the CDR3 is TGCGCCAGCAGTGGGCCTCCTATGCAACTGTTTTTT.

The CDR3 coding sequence is TGCAGCGTTGACTGGGGGGTTGGCTACGAGCAGTACTTC. Residues: CSVDWGVGYEQYF. V gene TRBV29-1 combines with J gene TRBJ2-7, with D possibly TRBD2 on 6 matching bases. The germline V gene has CDR1 SQVTM and CDR2 ANQGSEA. The CDR3 is 13 residues long. With 3 bases removed from V and 3 bases from J, the gap between germline ends came to 12 bases.

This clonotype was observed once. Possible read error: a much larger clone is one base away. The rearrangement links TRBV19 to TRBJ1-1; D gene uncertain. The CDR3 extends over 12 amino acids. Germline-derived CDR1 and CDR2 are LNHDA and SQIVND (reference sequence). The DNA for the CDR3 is TGTGCCAGTAGGGCAGGAAGGACTGGAGCTTTCTTT. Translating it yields CASRAGRTGAFF.

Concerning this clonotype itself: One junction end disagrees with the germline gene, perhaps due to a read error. CDR3 in DNA: TGTACCAGCAGCTTAGCGAGTTGGCAGGTCTCGGATAATTCACCCCTCCACTTT. Protein sequence: CTSSLASWQVSDNSPLHF. The chain recombines TRBV7-3 with TRBJ1-6; no clear D. This CDR3 region has 18 residues. The germline V gene has CDR1 SGHTA and CDR2 FQGTGA.

The CDR3 bases are TGTGCCAGCAGCCCTACTCAGGGGAACACTGAAGCTTTCTTT. Translating gives CASSPTQGNTEAFF. V is TRBV7-3 and J is TRBJ1-1; D may be TRBD1 (5 bases). The CDR3 covers 14 residues. Germline CDR1 reads SGHTA; CDR2 reads FQGTGA. Trimming left V 5 bases short and J 1 base short, with 11 bases between.

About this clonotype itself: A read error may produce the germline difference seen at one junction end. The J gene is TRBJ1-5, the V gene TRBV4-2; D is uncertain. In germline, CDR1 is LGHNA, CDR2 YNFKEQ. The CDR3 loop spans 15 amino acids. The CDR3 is CAGSQTWESNQPQHF. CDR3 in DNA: TGTGCCGGCAGCCAGACTTGGGAGTCCAATCAGCCCCAGCATTTT.

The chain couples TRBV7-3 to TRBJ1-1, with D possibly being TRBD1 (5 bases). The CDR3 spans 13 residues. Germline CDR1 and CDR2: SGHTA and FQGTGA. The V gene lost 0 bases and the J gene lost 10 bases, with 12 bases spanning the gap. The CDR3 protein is CASSLTGLAGAFF. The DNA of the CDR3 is TGTGCCAGCAGCTTAACGGGACTAGCGGGAGCTTTCTTT.

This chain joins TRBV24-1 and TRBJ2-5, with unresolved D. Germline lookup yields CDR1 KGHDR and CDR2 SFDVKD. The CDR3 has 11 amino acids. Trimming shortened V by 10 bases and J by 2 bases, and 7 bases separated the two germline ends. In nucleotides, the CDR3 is TGTGCCACGGCCCTGCAAGAGACCCAGTACTTC. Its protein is CATALQETQYF.

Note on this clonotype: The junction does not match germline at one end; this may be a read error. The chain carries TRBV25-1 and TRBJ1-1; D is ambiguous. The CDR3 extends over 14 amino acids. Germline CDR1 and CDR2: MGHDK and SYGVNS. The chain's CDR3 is CASSASRANAEAFF. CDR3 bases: TGTGCCAGCAGTGCTAGTAGGGCGAACGCTGAAGCTTTCTTT.

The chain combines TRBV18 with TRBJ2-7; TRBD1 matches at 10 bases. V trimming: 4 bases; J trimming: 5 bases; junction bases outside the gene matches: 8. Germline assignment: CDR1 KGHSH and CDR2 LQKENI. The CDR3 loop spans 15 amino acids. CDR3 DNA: TGTGCCAGCTCACGCACCGGGACAGGGGACGACGAGCAGTACTTC. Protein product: CASSRTGTGDDEQYF.

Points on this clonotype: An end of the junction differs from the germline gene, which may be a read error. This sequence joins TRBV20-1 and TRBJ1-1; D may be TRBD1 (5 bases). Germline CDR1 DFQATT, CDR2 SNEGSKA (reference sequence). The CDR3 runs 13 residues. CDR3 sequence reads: CSASPPTGTIVPF. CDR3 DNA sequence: TGCAGTGCTAGCCCCCCGACCGGGACCATAGTCCCCTTT.

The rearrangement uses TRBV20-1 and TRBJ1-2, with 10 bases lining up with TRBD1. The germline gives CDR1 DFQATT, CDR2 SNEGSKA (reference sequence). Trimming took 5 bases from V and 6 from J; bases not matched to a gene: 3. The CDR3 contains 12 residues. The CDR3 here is CSAGTGADGYTF. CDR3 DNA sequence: TGCAGTGCTGGGACAGGGGCGGATGGCTACACCTTC.

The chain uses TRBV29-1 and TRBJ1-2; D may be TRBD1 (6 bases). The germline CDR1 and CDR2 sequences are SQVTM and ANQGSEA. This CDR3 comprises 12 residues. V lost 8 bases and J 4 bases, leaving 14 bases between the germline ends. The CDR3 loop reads CSSRDTIYGYTF. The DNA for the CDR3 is TGCAGCAGCCGGGACACCATCTATGGCTACACCTTC.

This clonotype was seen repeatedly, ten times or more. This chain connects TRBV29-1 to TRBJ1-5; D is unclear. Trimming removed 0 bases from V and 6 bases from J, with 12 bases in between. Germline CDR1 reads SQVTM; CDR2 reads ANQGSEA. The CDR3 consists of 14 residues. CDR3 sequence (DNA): TGCAGCGTTGAAGATCGGGAGGCAGGTCAGCCCCAGCATTTT. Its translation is CSVEDREAGQPQHF.

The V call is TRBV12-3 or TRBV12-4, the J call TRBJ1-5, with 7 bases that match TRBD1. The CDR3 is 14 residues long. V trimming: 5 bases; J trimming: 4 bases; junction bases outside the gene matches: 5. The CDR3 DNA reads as TGTGCCAGCAGTGGGACAGCCTTGAATCAGCCCCAGCATTTT. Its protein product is CASSGTALNQPQHF.

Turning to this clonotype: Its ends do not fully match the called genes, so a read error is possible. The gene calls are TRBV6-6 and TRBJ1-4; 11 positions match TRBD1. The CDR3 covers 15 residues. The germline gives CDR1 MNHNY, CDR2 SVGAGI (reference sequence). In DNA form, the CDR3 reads TGTGCCAGCAGGCGGACAGGGGGCGAAGATGGAAAACTGCTTTTT. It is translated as CASRRTGGEDGKLLF.

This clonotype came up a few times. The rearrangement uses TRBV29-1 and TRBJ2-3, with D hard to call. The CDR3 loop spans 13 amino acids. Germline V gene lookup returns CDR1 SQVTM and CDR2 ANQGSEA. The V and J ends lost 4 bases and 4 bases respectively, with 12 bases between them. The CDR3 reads CSVVGSWPDTQYF. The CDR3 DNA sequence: TGCAGCGTTGTTGGTAGCTGGCCAGATACGCAGTATTTT.

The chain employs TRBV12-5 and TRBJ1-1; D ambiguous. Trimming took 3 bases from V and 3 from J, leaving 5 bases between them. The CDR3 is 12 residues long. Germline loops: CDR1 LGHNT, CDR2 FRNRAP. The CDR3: CASGLRDTEAFF. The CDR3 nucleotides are TGTGCTAGTGGTTTACGTGACACTGAAGCTTTCTTT.

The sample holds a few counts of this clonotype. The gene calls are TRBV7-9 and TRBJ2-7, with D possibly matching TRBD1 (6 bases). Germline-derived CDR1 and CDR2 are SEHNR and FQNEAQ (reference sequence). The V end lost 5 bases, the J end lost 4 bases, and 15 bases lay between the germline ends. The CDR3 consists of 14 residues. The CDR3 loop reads CASSPGVRRYEQYF. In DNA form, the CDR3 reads TGTGCCAGCAGCCCAGGGGTCAGGCGGTACGAGCAGTACTTC.

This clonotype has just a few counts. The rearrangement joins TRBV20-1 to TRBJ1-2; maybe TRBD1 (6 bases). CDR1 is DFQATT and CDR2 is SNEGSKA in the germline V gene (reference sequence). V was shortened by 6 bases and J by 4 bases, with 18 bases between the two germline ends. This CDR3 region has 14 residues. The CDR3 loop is CSATGGRFGYGYTF. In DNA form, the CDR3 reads TGCAGTGCCACTGGGGGGCGGTTCGGCTATGGCTACACCTTC.

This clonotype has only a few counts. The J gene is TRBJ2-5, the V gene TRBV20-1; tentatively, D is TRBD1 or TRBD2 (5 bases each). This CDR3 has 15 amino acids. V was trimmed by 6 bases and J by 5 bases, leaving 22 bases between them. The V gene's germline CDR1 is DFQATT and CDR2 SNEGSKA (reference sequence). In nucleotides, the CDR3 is TGCAGTGCCGGAAGAGGTAGTAGGGGACGGGAGACCCAGTACTTC. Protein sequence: CSAGRGSRGRETQYF.

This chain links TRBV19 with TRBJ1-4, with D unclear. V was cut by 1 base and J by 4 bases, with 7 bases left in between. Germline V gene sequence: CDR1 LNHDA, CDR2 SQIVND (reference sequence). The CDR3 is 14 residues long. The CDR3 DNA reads TGTGCCAGTAGTATAGGAGGAAATAATGAAAAACTGTTTTTT. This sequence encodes CASSIGGNNEKLFF.

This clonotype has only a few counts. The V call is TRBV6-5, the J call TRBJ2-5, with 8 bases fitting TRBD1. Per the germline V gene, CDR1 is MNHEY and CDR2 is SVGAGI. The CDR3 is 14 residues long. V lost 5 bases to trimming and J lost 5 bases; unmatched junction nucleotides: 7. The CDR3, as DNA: TGTGCCAGCAGTAGTACCGGGACAGGCGAGACCCAGTACTTC. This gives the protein CASSSTGTGETQYF.

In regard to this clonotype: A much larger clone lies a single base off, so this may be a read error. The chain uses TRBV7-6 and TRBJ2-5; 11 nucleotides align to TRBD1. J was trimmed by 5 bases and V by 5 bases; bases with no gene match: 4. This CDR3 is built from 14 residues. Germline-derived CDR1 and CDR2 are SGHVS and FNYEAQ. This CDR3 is CASSPGQGDETQYF. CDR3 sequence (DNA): TGTGCCAGCAGCCCGGGACAGGGGGACGAGACCCAGTACTTC.

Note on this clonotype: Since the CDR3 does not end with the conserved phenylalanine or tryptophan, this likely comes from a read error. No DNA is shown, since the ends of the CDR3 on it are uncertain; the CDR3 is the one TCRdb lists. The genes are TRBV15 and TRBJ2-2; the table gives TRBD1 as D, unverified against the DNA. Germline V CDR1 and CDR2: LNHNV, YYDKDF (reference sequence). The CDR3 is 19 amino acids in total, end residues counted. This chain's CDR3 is CATSRDSLHPQGNTGELCA.

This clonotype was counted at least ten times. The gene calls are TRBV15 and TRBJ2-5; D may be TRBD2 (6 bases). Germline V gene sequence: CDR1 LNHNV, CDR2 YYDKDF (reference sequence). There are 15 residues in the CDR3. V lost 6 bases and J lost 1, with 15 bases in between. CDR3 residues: CATRGGPLSQETQYF. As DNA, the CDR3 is TGTGCCACCAGGGGAGGACCCCTTTCCCAAGAGACCCAGTACTTC.

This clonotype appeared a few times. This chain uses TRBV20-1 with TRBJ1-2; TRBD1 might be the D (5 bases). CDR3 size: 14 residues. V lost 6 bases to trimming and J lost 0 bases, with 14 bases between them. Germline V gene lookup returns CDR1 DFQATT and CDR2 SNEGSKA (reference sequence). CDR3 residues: CSASPQGTNYGYTF. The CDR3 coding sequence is TGCAGTGCCTCCCCCCAGGGTACTAACTATGGCTACACCTTC.

The CDR3: CASSGQGPSTDTQYF. The CDR3, as DNA: TGCGCCAGCAGTGGACAGGGTCCTAGCACAGATACGCAGTATTTT. The chain employs TRBV10-2 and TRBJ2-3; 7 nucleotides match TRBD1. The J segment lost 0 bases and the V segment lost 4 bases, leaving 4 bases of the junction unmatched. The CDR3 sequence is 15 residues long. CDR1 is WSHSY, CDR2 SAAADI, per germline.

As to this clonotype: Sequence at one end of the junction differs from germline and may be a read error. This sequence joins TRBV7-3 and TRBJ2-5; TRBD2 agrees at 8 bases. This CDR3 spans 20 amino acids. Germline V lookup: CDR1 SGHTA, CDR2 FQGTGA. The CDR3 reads CASSRNGAGGPGDQSETQYF. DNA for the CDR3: TGCGCCAGCAGCCGGAATGGGGCGGGAGGCCCAGGCGATCAGAGTGAGACCCAGTACTTC. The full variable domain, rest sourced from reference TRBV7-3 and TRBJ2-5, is GAGVSQTPSNKVTEKGKYVELRCDPISGHTALYWYRQSLGQGPEFLIYFQGTGAADDSGLPNDRFFAVRPEGSVSTLKIQRTERGDSAVYLCASSRNGAGGPGDQSETQYFGPGTRLLVL.